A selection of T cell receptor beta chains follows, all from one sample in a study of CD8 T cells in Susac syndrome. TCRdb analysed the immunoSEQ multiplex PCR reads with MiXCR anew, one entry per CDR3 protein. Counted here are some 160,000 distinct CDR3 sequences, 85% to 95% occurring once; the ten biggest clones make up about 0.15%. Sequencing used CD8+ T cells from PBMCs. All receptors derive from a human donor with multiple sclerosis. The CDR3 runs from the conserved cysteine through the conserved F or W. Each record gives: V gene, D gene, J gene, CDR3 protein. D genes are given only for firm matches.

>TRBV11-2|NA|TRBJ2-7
CASSTDGTPYEQYF
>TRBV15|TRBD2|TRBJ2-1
CATSRDSGPGIYNEQFF
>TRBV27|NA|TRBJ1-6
CASSFGGQRNSPLHF
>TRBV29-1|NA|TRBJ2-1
CSVVSSGNEQFF
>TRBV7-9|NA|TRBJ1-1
CASSSDSLPVRAFF
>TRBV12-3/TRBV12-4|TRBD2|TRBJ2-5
CASSARLAAGRTQYF
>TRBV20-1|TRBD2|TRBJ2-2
CSASGLAGGRTGELFF
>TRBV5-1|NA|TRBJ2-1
CASSLGSHLLYNEQFF
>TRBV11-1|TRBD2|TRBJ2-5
CASSFGTSGATQETQYF
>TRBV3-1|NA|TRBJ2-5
CASSQDGGTAEETQYF
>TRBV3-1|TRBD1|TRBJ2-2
CASSPHPGTGGAGDTGELFF
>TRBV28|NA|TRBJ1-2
CASSYSYSNYGYTF
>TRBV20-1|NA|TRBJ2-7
CSASRGGGDYEQYF
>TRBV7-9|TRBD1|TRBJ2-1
CASSPRTGGFYNEQFF
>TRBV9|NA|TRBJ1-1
CASSVESLAPEAFF
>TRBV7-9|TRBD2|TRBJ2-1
CASSPASGGASDPNEQFF
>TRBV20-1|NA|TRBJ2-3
CSASGSAPTAQGGTDTQYF
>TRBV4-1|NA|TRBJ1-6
CASSGRVREDNSPLHF
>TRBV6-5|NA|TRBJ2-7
CASSYGPENEQYF
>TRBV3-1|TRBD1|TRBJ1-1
CASSQRGLTGGWGEAFF